What follows is one T cell receptor (beta chain) and its context. This receptor's antigen is unknown. Nothing much larger sits one base from this clone, and base qualities are not available. The germline V gene (reference sequence) provides CDR1 SEHNR and CDR2 FQNEAQ. Counted from cysteine to phenylalanine, this CDR3 has 15 amino acids. The sequence is cut down to CDR3 DNA, 45 bases in frame from base 1. V has 6 bases trimmed and J has 6 bases trimmed; junction bases matching no gene number 7. This sample is part of a study of blood T cell repertoires in COVID-19 (dated by TCRdb to the early 2020s). Describing the broader study: Collaborator samples came from the United States, Italy and Spain and covered acute and convalescent phases of COVID-19. The material from the prospective study consisted of cDNA or gDNA derived from T cells, B-cell-depleted T cells, or PBMCs. Subjects who had been exposed to COVID-19, were actively infected with it, or had recovered from it provided the deeply sampled blood TCRbeta repertoires that made up the dataset. The repertoires were released in a freely available public database meant as a resource for research on the immune response to SARS-CoV-2. Samples were obtained from the ongoing ImmuneRACE study (first 160 participants) and from approximately 1,200 subjects provided by 6 global collaborators. A de-identified subject ID, COVID-19 status, age in years and sex were almost always included in the sample metadata. Where HLA class I and class II types were available, the types were taken from metadata supplied by the sample provider, not from assay-based typing. General conclusions and limits of the study: The amount of clinical and demographic metadata varied by source and participant and was provided uncurated.

The immunoSEQ Assay, a bias-controlled multiplex PCR, was used to amplify TCRbeta CDR3 regions from genomic DNA. On the study's bioinformatics: The number of nucleated cells in each sample was estimated from the amplification of reference gene primers within the assay. To quantify the absolute abundance of each unique TCRbeta CDR3 rearrangement, sequence reads were collapsed and filtered. Productive Simpson clonality was computed per sample as the square root of Simpson's diversity index over productive rearrangements. In its TCRdb copy, this immuneACCESS table keeps in-frame sequences only and misses some clones. Where compared with another copy, unresolved V genes explain less than half of these, and the others have no known cause. D and trimming come from the DNA, and the V and J calls and clone size come from that table. This sample is represented by some 200,000 clones; 85% to 90% of them were singletons. The ten biggest clones cover 2.2% of the sample.

Each collaborating institution followed its own protocols to collect whole blood in K2EDTA tubes. For TCRbeta analysis, collaborator samples were shipped as frozen whole blood, as isolated PBMCs, or as DNA extracted from either sample type. Sequencing was carried out using peripheral blood. The chain couples TRBV7-9 to TRBJ1-5, with 11 bases matching TRBD1. The TCR sequence derives from a woman between 45 and 65 years old with acute or convalescent COVID-19. The DNA sequence follows: TGTGCCAGCAGTCATTCGGGACAGGGGGTTCAGCCCCAGCATTTT. Its translation is CASSHSGQGVQPQHF. Reference TRBV7-9 and TRBJ1-5 proteins supply the regions before and after the CDR3; the full variable domain is: DTGVSQNPRHKITKRGQNVTFRCDPISEHNRLYWYRQTLGQGPEFLTYFQNEAQLEKSRLLSDRFSAERPKGSFSTLEIQRTEQGDSAMYLCASSHSGQGVQPQHFGDGTRLSIL.